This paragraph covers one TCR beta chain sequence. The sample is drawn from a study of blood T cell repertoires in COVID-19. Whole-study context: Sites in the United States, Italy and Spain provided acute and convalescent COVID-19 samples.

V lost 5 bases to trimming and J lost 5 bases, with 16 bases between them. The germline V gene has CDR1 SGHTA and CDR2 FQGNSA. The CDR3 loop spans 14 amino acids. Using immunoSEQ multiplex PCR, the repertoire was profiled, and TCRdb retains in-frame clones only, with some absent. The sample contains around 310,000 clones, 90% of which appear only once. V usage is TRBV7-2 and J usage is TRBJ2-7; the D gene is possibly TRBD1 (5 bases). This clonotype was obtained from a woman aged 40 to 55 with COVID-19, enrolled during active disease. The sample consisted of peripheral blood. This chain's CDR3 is CASSKVAGSNEQYF. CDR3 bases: TGTGCCAGCAGCAAAGTGGCAGGGTCTAACGAGCAGTACTTC.